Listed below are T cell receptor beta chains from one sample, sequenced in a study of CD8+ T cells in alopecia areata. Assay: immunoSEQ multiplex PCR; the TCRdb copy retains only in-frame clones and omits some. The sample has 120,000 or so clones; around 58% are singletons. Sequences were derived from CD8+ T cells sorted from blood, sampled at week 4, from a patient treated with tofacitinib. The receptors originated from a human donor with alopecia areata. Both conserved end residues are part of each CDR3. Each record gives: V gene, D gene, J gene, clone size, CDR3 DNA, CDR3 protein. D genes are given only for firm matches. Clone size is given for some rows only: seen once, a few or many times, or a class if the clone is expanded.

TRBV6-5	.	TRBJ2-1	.	TGTGCCAGCAGTCCCGGTGCTTACAATGAGCAGTTCTTC	CASSPGAYNEQFF
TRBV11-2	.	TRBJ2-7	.	TGTGCCAGCAGCTTCCGACAGGTCTACTACGAGCAGTACTTC	CASSFRQVYYEQYF
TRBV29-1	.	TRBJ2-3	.	TGCAGCGTGGAAGCGGGCGTTAGCACAGATACGCAGTATTTT	CSVEAGVSTDTQYF
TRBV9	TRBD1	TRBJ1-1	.	TGTGCCAGCAGCGAGTGGGCAGGGGGTTTCAACACTGAAGCTTTCTTT	CASSEWAGGFNTEAFF
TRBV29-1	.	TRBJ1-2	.	TGCAGCGTCACACAGGGTCCGGATCCCACCTTC	CSVTQGPDPTF
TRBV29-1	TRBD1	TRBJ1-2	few	TGCAGCGCATTACAGGGGGCCGATGGCTACACCTTC	CSALQGADGYTF
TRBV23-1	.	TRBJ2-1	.	TGCGCCAGCAGTCCGTCCGGGGCGCGAAACAATGAGCAGTTCTTC	CASSPSGARNNEQFF
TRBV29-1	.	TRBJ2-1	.	TGCAGCGTTGTGGTACAGGGACGTTTTAATGAGCAGTTCTTC	CSVVVQGRFNEQFF
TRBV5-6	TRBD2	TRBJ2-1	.	TGTGCCAGCATCCCACTATCCGGGAGGGACAATGAGCAGTTCTTC	CASIPLSGRDNEQFF
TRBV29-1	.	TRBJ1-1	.	TGCAGCGTTCAGGGGACTAACACTGAAGCTTTCTTT	CSVQGTNTEAFF
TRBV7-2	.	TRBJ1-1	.	TGTGCCAGCAGCCTCATGAACACTGAAGCTTTCTTT	CASSLMNTEAFF
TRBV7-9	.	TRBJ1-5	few	TGTGCCAGCAGTCAGGGAGCAGGGCAGCCCCAGCATTTT	CASSQGAGQPQHF
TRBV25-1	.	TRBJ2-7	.	TGTGCCAGCAGTGATCTAGAGGACTACGAGCAGTACTTC	CASSDLEDYEQYF
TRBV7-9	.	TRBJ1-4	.	TGTGCCAGCAGCTTAGCGCGGAAGACAGGTCAGACTAATGAAAAACTGTTTTTT	CASSLARKTGQTNEKLFF
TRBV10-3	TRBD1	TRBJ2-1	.	TGTGCCATCAGTGAAGGGACAGTTTACAATGAGCAGTTCTTC	CAISEGTVYNEQFF
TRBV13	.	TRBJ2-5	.	TGTGCCAGCAGCTTAGGACAAGAGACCCAGTACTTC	CASSLGQETQYF
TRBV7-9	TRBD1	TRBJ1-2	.	TGTGCCAGCAGCCCGCCCTTGGACAGGGTTGCTGGCTACACCTTC	CASSPPLDRVAGYTF
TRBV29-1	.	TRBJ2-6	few	TGCAGCGTTGAGGTCGCGAGAGGGGCCAACGTCCTGACTTTC	CSVEVARGANVLTF
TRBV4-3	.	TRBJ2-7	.	TGCGCCTCCAGTGGGGGTAGCTCCTACGAGCAGTACTTC	CASSGGSSYEQYF
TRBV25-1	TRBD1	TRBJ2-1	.	TGTGCCAGCAGTACGACAGGGATCTGGAATGAGCAGTTCTTC	CASSTTGIWNEQFF
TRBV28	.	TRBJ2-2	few	TGTGCCAGCAGTTTAGTCCAAGCGCCAATTCTAACCGGGGAGCTGTTTTTT	CASSLVQAPILTGELFF
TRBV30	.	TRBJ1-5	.	TGTGCCTGGAGTGCGATCAATCAGCCCCAGCATTTT	CAWSAINQPQHF